Each of the 30 T cell receptor beta chains below was sequenced from the same sample in a study of cytomegalovirus exposure and HLA in healthy donors. 60 Vbeta and 13 Jbeta primers were used in PCR. Clones were sequenced by immunoSEQ multiplex PCR, and TCRdb holds only the in-frame ones, with some missing. Here the sample spans about 37,000 clones, about four fifths being singletons. Sequencing input: PBMCs. The receptors shown here come from a woman between 40 and 55 years old in good health and CMV-seronegative.

V usage is TRBV18 and J usage is TRBJ1-5; 8 bases map to TRBD1. The germline CDR1 and CDR2 sequences are KGHSH and LQKENI. The ends lost 6 bases at V and 0 bases at J; junction bases unmatched: 7. CDR3 length: 16 amino acids. CDR3 sequence reads: CASSGQGLYSNQPQHF. The CDR3 region has the DNA TGTGCCAGCTCCGGACAGGGCTTGTATAGCAATCAGCCCCAGCATTTT.

This clone occurred once. The V and J genes are TRBV10-2 and TRBJ1-2; D remains unclear. The CDR3 has 13 residues. Germline V gives CDR1 WSHSY, CDR2 SAAADI. V was pared by 0 bases and J by 5 bases, with 7 bases between. The CDR3 protein is CASSESSSYGYTF. Written as DNA, the CDR3 is TGCGCCAGCAGTGAGTCCTCGAGTTATGGCTACACCTTC.

CDR3 protein: CASSPLPGRNSNQPQHF. The DNA of the CDR3 is TGCGCCAGCAGCCCCCTCCCAGGCCGAAATAGCAATCAGCCCCAGCATTTT. The chain combines TRBV4-1 with TRBJ1-5, with unresolved D. The CDR3 runs to 17 residues. Germline V CDR1 and CDR2: MGHRA, YSYEKL. Trimming stripped 4 bases from V and 0 bases from J, with 16 bases between.

V is TRBV19 and J is TRBJ1-4; 10 positions match TRBD1. V was clipped by 7 bases and J by 0 bases; unmatched bases: 8. The CDR3 has 17 amino acids. Germline values: CDR1 LNHDA, CDR2 SQIVND (reference sequence). The CDR3 loop is CASTPLGTGATNEKLFF. CDR3 coding DNA: TGTGCCAGTACCCCTTTGGGGACAGGGGCAACTAATGAAAAACTGTTTTTT.

The rearrangement joins TRBV11-2 to TRBJ2-1; 9 bases line up with TRBD1. The CDR3 runs to 16 residues. Germline CDR1 and CDR2: SGHAT and FQNNGV. The V gene end was trimmed by 5 bases and the J gene end by 4 bases; junction bases not matched to a gene: 9. The CDR3, as DNA: TGTGCCAGCAGCATCAAACCGGGACAGGGATACAATGAGCAGTTCTTC. Its protein product is CASSIKPGQGYNEQFF.

V is TRBV7-9 and J is TRBJ1-2; a possible D gene is TRBD1 (6 bases). Germline CDR1 SEHNR, CDR2 FQNEAQ (reference sequence). CDR3 length: 16 residues. The V gene lost 5 bases and the J gene lost 7 bases, with 23 bases spanning the gap. The CDR3 DNA sequence: TGTGCCAGCAGCCTAAGACCCACAGGGCCTGTGGGTGGCTACACCTTC. Its protein product is CASSLRPTGPVGGYTF.

Only a few counts were recorded for this clone. The genes are TRBV27 and TRBJ2-1, with 11 bases matching TRBD2. Germline V gene lookup returns CDR1 MNHEY and CDR2 SMNVEV (reference sequence). The trim removed 5 bases at V and 3 bases at J, leaving 3 bases unmatched. This CDR3 contains 15 residues. CDR3 loop: CASSLAGGVYNEQFF. The CDR3, as DNA: TGTGCCAGCAGTCTAGCGGGGGGTGTCTACAATGAGCAGTTCTTC.

The chain couples TRBV6-1 to TRBJ2-7, with D maybe TRBD1 (6 bases). Trimming cost V 7 bases and J 4 bases, with 11 bases left between them. The CDR3 spans 12 residues. Per the germline V gene, CDR1 is MNHNS and CDR2 is SASEGT. CDR3 loop: CASTKTGYEQYV. The CDR3, as DNA: TGTGCCAGCACCAAAACAGGGTACGAGCAGTACGTC.

This sequence joins TRBV28 and TRBJ2-7; 7 bases are a match to TRBD2. CDR1 MDHEN and CDR2 SYDVKM come from the germline V gene. CDR3 length: 15 amino acids. Germline trimming cut 6 bases from V and 6 bases from J; bases unmatched to any gene: 14. The CDR3 DNA reads as TGTGCCAGCAGCCAAAGCGGGGCCCGGAGATCCGAGCAGTACGTC. Its translation is CASSQSGARRSEQYV.

The chain is built from TRBV18 and TRBJ1-2, with 8 positions matching TRBD1. CDR3 length: 15 amino acids. Trimming cost V 6 bases and J 2 bases; bases outside gene matches: 8. Per the germline V gene, CDR1 is KGHSH and CDR2 is LQKENI. CDR3 DNA sequence: TGTGCCAGCTCCCAACAACGGGACAGGAACTATGGCTACACCTTC. As protein: CASSQQRDRNYGYTF.

This chain uses TRBV5-4 with TRBJ1-1, with 11 bases that match TRBD1. The CDR3 runs to 14 residues. Germline V gene data show CDR1 as SGHNT and CDR2 as YYREEE (reference sequence). Trimming took 3 bases from V and 3 from J; bases not matched to a gene: 1. CDR3 sequence: CASSWGQGDTEAFF. The CDR3 nucleotides are TGTGCCAGCAGCTGGGGACAGGGGGACACTGAAGCTTTCTTT.

V is TRBV25-1 and J is TRBJ2-1; TRBD2 matches 12 bases. Germline V lookup: CDR1 MGHDK, CDR2 SYGVNS. Trimming took 3 bases from V and 6 from J; bases not matched to a gene: 3. The CDR3 runs to 15 residues. The chain's CDR3 is CASSEASGGANEQFF. For the CDR3, the DNA is TGTGCCAGCAGTGAGGCTAGCGGGGGGGCCAATGAGCAGTTCTTC.

V usage is TRBV6-5 and J usage is TRBJ2-3; 7 bases line up with TRBD2. Germline loops: CDR1 MNHEY, CDR2 SVGAGI. The CDR3 extends over 14 amino acids. V trimming: 0 bases; J trimming: 12 bases; junction bases outside the gene matches: 9. CDR3 nucleotide sequence: TGTGCCAGCAGTTACTCCGGGACTACGCTCGCTCAGTATTTT. Translation gives CASSYSGTTLAQYF.

The chain recombines TRBV14 with TRBJ1-6, with TRBD1 as a possible D gene (5 bases). Trimming pared 8 bases from V and 7 bases from J, leaving 18 bases between. The CDR3 covers 15 residues. Germline CDR1 reads SGHDN; CDR2 reads FVKESK. CDR3: CASSNQGRENSPLHF. CDR3 coding DNA: TGTGCCAGCTCTAATCAGGGTAGAGAAAATTCACCCCTCCACTTT.

The chain links TRBV6-5 to TRBJ1-2; unclear D gene. This CDR3 contains 13 residues. Germline V CDR1 and CDR2: MNHEY, SVGAGI. V was cut by 4 bases and J by 5 bases, with 11 bases left in between. This CDR3 is CASSLRERYGYTF. In DNA, the CDR3 is TGTGCCAGCAGTTTGAGGGAGCGTTATGGCTACACCTTC.

The chain has TRBV9 and TRBJ2-5; 9 bases match TRBD2. The J segment lost 5 bases and the V segment lost 3 bases, leaving 17 bases of the junction unmatched. CDR1 and CDR2 from the germline V gene are SGDLS and YYNGEE. This CDR3 contains 18 residues. As DNA, the CDR3 is TGTGCCAGCAGCGCTCAGCGGGGGGCCCCAAAGGAGCGTGAGACCCAGTACTTC. It yields the protein CASSAQRGAPKERETQYF. Full variable domain (rest looked up from reference TRBV9 and TRBJ2-5): DSGVTQTPKHLITATGQRVTLRCSPRSGDLSVYWYQQSLDQGLQFLIQYYNGEERAKGNILERFSAQQFPDLHSELNLSSLELGDSALYFCASSAQRGAPKERETQYFGPGTRLLVL.

The chain has TRBV27 and TRBJ2-7, with D possibly being TRBD1 (9 bases). V was shortened by 6 bases and J by 6 bases, with 30 bases between the two germline ends. The germline CDR1 and CDR2 sequences are MNHEY and SMNVEV (reference sequence). The CDR3 runs to 18 residues. The DNA of the CDR3 is TGTGCCAGCAGCTATGCCGGGACAGGGAACGGGGGGGCAGCCGAGCAGTACTTC. Protein sequence: CASSYAGTGNGGAAEQYF.

The V call is TRBV6-1, the J call TRBJ1-5; D uncertain. Trimming cost V 2 bases and J 3 bases, with 11 bases left between them. This CDR3 has 15 amino acids. CDR1 is MNHNS, CDR2 SASEGT, per germline. In nucleotides, the CDR3 is TGTGCCAGCAGTGAAAGTTTGCGGGACAATCAGCCCCAGCATTTT. Encoded protein: CASSESLRDNQPQHF.

CDR3 residues: CASTPDRYQNEQYF. CDR3 nucleotides: TGTGCCAGCACCCCCGACAGGTATCAGAACGAGCAGTACTTC. The rearrangement links TRBV28 to TRBJ2-7, with D tentatively TRBD1 (6 bases). Between the trimmed V and J ends, which lost 7 bases and 5 bases, there was a span of 18 bases. CDR3 length: 14 residues. Germline CDR1 reads MDHEN; CDR2 reads SYDVKM.

The J gene is TRBJ1-1, the V gene TRBV7-9; no firm D call. Trimming stripped 2 bases from V and 1 base from J, with 2 bases between. The CDR3 is made up of 12 amino acids. Germline CDR1 SEHNR, CDR2 FQNEAQ (reference sequence). CDR3 region: CASSLQNTEAFF. DNA of the CDR3: TGTGCCAGCAGCTTACAGAACACTGAAGCTTTCTTT.

This clone was counted once. The J gene is TRBJ1-5, the V gene TRBV11-2; D not resolved. CDR1 is SGHAT and CDR2 is FQNNGV in the germline V gene. V was pared by 3 bases and J by 5 bases, with 8 bases between. This CDR3 has 13 residues. Here the CDR3 reads CASSFRSHQPQHF. The CDR3 nucleotides are TGTGCCAGCAGCTTCAGGTCTCATCAGCCCCAGCATTTT.

The chain links TRBV9 to TRBJ1-2, with 7 bases that match TRBD1. The V gene end was trimmed by 4 bases and the J gene end by 4 bases; junction bases not matched to a gene: 10. The CDR3 totals 15 residues. The germline V gene has CDR1 SGDLS and CDR2 YYNGEE. CDR3 amino acids: CASSTNTGERYGYTF. The CDR3 DNA reads as TGTGCCAGCAGCACCAATACAGGGGAACGCTATGGCTACACCTTC.

The chain links TRBV4-2 to TRBJ2-7, with 10 bases identical to TRBD2. The junction had 3 bases not matched to a gene; V was cut back by 3 bases and J by 4 bases. Germline V gene sequence: CDR1 LGHNA, CDR2 YNFKEQ. The CDR3 contains 14 residues. DNA of the CDR3: TGTGCCAGCAGCCAGCGGACTAGCGGTTACGAGCAGTACTTC. It codes for CASSQRTSGYEQYF.

This chain links TRBV18 with TRBJ1-1; D is possibly TRBD1 (5 bases). V lost 1 base to trimming and J lost 10 bases, with 7 bases between them. The CDR3 length is 11 residues. Germline values: CDR1 KGHSH, CDR2 LQKENI. CDR3 residues: CASSPRRGAFF. The CDR3 region has the DNA TGTGCCAGCTCACCACGTAGGGGAGCTTTCTTT.

The chain couples TRBV2 to TRBJ2-1; the D is unclear. The germline V gene encodes CDR1 SNHLY and CDR2 FYNNEI. The CDR3 contains 15 residues. The germline V and J ends were trimmed by 6 bases and 0 bases, with 12 bases remaining between them. For the CDR3, the DNA is TGTGCCAGCAGGGATAGACACCTCTCCTACAATGAGCAGTTCTTC. It yields the protein CASRDRHLSYNEQFF.

This clone was counted a few times. Here the CDR3 reads CASTNNEQFF. In nucleotides, the CDR3 is TGTGCCAGCACCAACAATGAGCAGTTCTTC. The chain recombines TRBV7-9 with TRBJ2-1; D unresolved. The V end was cut by 7 bases, the J end by 5 bases, with 3 bases between. This CDR3 has 10 amino acids. Germline loops: CDR1 SEHNR, CDR2 FQNEAQ (reference sequence).

This chain links TRBV11-2 with TRBJ2-2; maybe TRBD2 (6 bases). The CDR3 extends over 15 amino acids. V lost 1 base and J lost 7, with 13 bases in between. Germline V lookup: CDR1 SGHAT, CDR2 FQNNGV. CDR3 sequence (DNA): TGTGCCAGCAGCTTAGCCGGGCGGGGAGGCGGGGAGCTGTTTTTT. Translation: CASSLAGRGGGELFF.

The CDR3 loop reads CASSPRVGAPGYGYTF. DNA of the CDR3: TGTGCCAGCAGTCCTCGGGTGGGGGCGCCGGGCTATGGCTACACCTTC. The chain has TRBV28 and TRBJ1-2; weak D call: TRBD1 (6 bases). CDR1 is MDHEN and CDR2 is SYDVKM in the germline V gene. The germline V and J ends were trimmed by 5 bases and 4 bases, with 20 bases remaining between them. This CDR3 comprises 16 residues.

This chain links TRBV6-4 with TRBJ1-2; D is ambiguous. CDR1 and CDR2 from the germline V gene are MRHNA and SNTAGT. The CDR3 totals 14 residues. V lost 0 bases and J 4 bases, leaving 9 bases between the germline ends. The DNA of the CDR3 is TGTGCCAGCAGTGACTCGGTCAGATCCTATGGCTACACCTTC. It encodes CASSDSVRSYGYTF.

The chain recombines TRBV5-6 with TRBJ2-4; the match to TRBD2 covers 7 bases. Germline-derived CDR1 and CDR2 are SGHDT and YYEEEE. The CDR3 has 14 residues. V lost 0 bases to trimming and J lost 9 bases; unmatched junction nucleotides: 6. The CDR3 loop is CASSLAGRGPIQYF. In DNA form, the CDR3 reads TGTGCCAGCAGCTTGGCGGGGAGGGGTCCCATTCAGTACTTC.